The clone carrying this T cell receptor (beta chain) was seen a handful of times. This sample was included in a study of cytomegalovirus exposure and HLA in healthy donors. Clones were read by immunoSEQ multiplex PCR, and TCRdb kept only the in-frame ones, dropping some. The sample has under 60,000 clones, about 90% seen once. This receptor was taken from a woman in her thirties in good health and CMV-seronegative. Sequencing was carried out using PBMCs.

The CDR3 region has the DNA TGCGCCAGCAGTGACGGGCTAGAGCCGGGAGAGCAGTACTTC. It translates to CASSDGLEPGEQYF. The V gene is TRBV10-1, the J gene TRBJ2-7, with D possibly being TRBD2 (5 bases). Germline loops: CDR1 WNHNN, CDR2 SYGVQD (reference sequence). There are 14 residues in the CDR3. The V gene lost 3 bases and the J gene lost 7 bases, with 16 bases spanning the gap.